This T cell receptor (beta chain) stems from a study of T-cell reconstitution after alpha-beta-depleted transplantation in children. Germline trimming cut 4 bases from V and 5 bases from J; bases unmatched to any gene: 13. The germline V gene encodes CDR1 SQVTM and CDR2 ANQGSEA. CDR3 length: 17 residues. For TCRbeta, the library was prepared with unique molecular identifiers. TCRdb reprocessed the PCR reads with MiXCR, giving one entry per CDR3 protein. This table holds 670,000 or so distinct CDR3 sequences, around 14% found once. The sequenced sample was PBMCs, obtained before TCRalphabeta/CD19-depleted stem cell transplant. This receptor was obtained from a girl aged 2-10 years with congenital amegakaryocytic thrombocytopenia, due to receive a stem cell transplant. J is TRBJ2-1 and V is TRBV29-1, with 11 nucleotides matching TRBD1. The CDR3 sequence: CSVASPAGTGGNNEQFF. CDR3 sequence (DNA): TGCAGCGTTGCCTCACCTGCCGGGACAGGGGGGAACAATGAGCAGTTCTTC.